In this sample, the clone carrying this T cell receptor (beta chain) turned up a few times. Its antigen is unknown. The record originates from a study of cytomegalovirus exposure and HLA in healthy donors. Clones were sequenced by immunoSEQ multiplex PCR, and TCRdb holds only the in-frame ones, with some missing. The sample has 150,000 to 200,000 clones, about 80% seen once. Study results and limitations: The listing of 150 or so TCR beta chains classed them as cytomegalovirus-associated. Many donors shared some public TCRs, even though most TCR sequences were rare. Reports credit the classifier with highly specific, highly sensitive diagnosis of cytomegalovirus status.

Sequenced input: PBMCs. This receptor was obtained from a man between 18 and 29 years old in good health and CMV-seropositive.

The CDR3 region has the DNA TGCGCCAGCAGCGGCGTACAGGGAAGCAATGAGCAGTTCTTC. As protein: CASSGVQGSNEQFF. The V gene is TRBV5-1, the J gene TRBJ2-1; D is possibly TRBD1 (6 bases). This CDR3 has 14 amino acids. The V end lost 4 bases, the J end lost 6 bases, and 14 bases lay between the germline ends. In germline, CDR1 is SGHRS, CDR2 YFSETQ.